A selection of T cell receptor beta chains follows, all from one sample in a study of vaccination effects on CD4 cells after COVID-19. Antigen specificity for these receptors is unknown. The data were produced by immunoSEQ multiplex PCR, yet TCRdb's version contains in-frame clones alone and is incomplete. This sample has over 60,000 clones, with 74% found just once. Sequences were derived from CD4+ T cells from PBMCs cultured with HCoV-229E spike peptides, sampled after COVID-19 vaccination. The receptors shown here come from a human donor who received a COVID-19 vaccine. CDR3s include the opening cysteine and the closing phenylalanine or tryptophan. A D gene is named only where the DNA matches it firmly. The listing skips clone size in some rows; elsewhere it reads once, few, many or a size class.

TRBD1	15	TRBV6-1	NA	TRBJ1-2	CASSEGRGQNYGYTF	TGTGCCAGCAGTGAAGGCAGGGGGCAGAACTATGGCTACACCTTC
TRBD1	15	TRBV30	NA	TRBJ1-5	CAWSVGRTGGQPQHF	TGTGCCTGGAGTGTTGGGAGGACAGGGGGTCAGCCCCAGCATTTT
TRBD1	15	TRBV3-1/TRBV3-2	few	TRBJ2-2	CASSQGYRGAGELFF	TGTGCCAGCAGCCAAGGGTACAGGGGGGCCGGGGAGCTGTTTTTT
NA	14	TRBV10-1	few	TRBJ1-5	CASSDGGSNQPQHF	TGCGCCAGCAGTGACGGGGGGAGCAATCAGCCCCAGCATTTT
NA	11	TRBV6-1	NA	TRBJ2-5	CASSEVGTQYF	TGTGCCAGCAGTGAAGTAGGGACCCAGTACTTC
NA	16	TRBV18	NA	TRBJ1-1	CASSPQMGRWFTEAFF	TGTGCCAGCTCACCCCAAATGGGACGGTGGTTCACTGAAGCTTTCTTT
NA	15	TRBV7-9	few	TRBJ2-2	CASSSVGANTGELFF	TGTGCCAGCAGCTCTGTAGGAGCGAACACCGGGGAGCTGTTTTTT
TRBD2	16	TRBV7-3	NA	TRBJ2-1	CASSAGLAGGLDEQFF	TGTGCCAGCAGCGCCGGACTAGCGGGGGGCCTGGATGAGCAGTTCTTC
TRBD2	16	TRBV5-5	NA	TRBJ2-4	CASSLREGVTKNIQYF	TGTGCCAGCAGCCTCAGGGAGGGAGTAACCAAAAACATTCAGTACTTC
NA	12	TRBV30	few	TRBJ1-3	CAWQGYGNTIYF	TGTGCCTGGCAGGGGTATGGAAACACCATATATTTT
NA	16	TRBV4-1	NA	TRBJ1-2	CASSQGLVGGDYGYTF	TGCGCCAGCAGCCAAGGTCTGGTCGGAGGAGACTATGGCTACACCTTC
TRBD1	13	TRBV6-5	NA	TRBJ1-2	CASRLDRADGYTF	TGTGCCAGCAGGTTGGACAGGGCGGATGGCTACACCTTC
TRBD2	16	TRBV5-1	NA	TRBJ2-5	CASSLNGGAFQETQYF	TGCGCCAGCAGCTTGAACGGGGGGGCGTTCCAAGAGACCCAGTACTTC
NA	14	TRBV19	NA	TRBJ1-1	CASSDGQMNTEAFF	TGTGCCAGTAGTGACGGACAGATGAACACTGAAGCTTTCTTT
NA	14	TRBV7-9	NA	TRBJ1-1	CASSLGQVNTEAFF	TGTGCCAGCAGCTTAGGACAGGTAAACACTGAAGCTTTCTTT
NA	15	TRBV6-6	NA	TRBJ1-5	CASSLVGVGNQPQHF	TGTGCCAGCAGTTTGGTTGGGGTCGGGAATCAGCCCCAGCATTTT
TRBD1	13	TRBV7-2	NA	TRBJ1-2	CASSLQGADGYTF	TGTGCCAGCAGCTTACAGGGGGCGGATGGCTACACCTTC
NA	17	TRBV28	NA	TRBJ1-5	CASSYSPMPDRNQPQHF	TGTGCCAGCAGTTATTCTCCCATGCCAGATCGGAATCAGCCCCAGCATTTT
TRBD1	14	TRBV28	NA	TRBJ1-2	CASTRTGGRRGYTF	TGTGCCAGCACTCGGACAGGGGGCCGAAGGGGCTACACCTTC
NA	13	TRBV7-9	NA	TRBJ1-1	CASTQRGNTEAFF	TGTGCCAGCACCCAACGCGGGAACACTGAAGCTTTCTTT
NA	15	TRBV29-1	NA	TRBJ1-1	CSVFAVTGTNTEAFF	TGCAGCGTTTTCGCTGTGACAGGAACTAACACTGAAGCTTTCTTT
TRBD1	14	TRBV19	NA	TRBJ2-5	CASSIGDSRWTQYF	TGTGCCAGTAGCATCGGGGACAGCCGATGGACCCAGTACTTC
NA	14	TRBV6-2/TRBV6-3	few	TRBJ1-5	CASSIGGWDQPQHF	TGTGCCAGCAGTATAGGGGGATGGGATCAGCCCCAGCATTTT
NA	16	TRBV2	NA	TRBJ1-6	CASSPRKSSYNSPLHF	TGTGCCAGCAGCCCCAGGAAGAGCTCCTATAATTCACCCCTCCACTTT
NA	15	TRBV6-4	NA	TRBJ2-3	CASSPKQGLADTQYF	TGTGCCAGCAGTCCCAAGCAGGGGCTAGCAGATACGCAGTATTTT
NA	14	TRBV27	NA	TRBJ2-3	CASSLFSYTDTQYF	TGTGCCAGCAGTTTATTCAGTTACACAGATACGCAGTATTTT
NA	16	TRBV10-3	NA	TRBJ2-2	CAISEWGRENTGELFF	TGTGCCATCAGTGAGTGGGGACGGGAAAACACCGGGGAGCTGTTTTTT